The sequence of this T cell receptor beta chain was determined in a study of breast tumors, draining lymph nodes, adjacent tissues. Each CDR3 protein gets one entry after TCRdb re-called the multiplex PCR reads with MiXCR. Of 130,000 or so distinct CDR3 sequences listed, about 30% are singletons. This clonotype was observed many times. Its antigen is not identified. Axillary draining lymph nodes of breast cancer patients supplied the node samples. Germline CDR1 reads LNHDA; CDR2 reads SQIVND (reference sequence). J was trimmed by 3 bases and V by 6 bases; bases with no gene match: 5. This CDR3 has 15 amino acids. Overall study findings and caveats: Tumor and nontumor repertoires were significantly more similar in luminal-like than in basal-like breast cancer.

V is TRBV19 and J is TRBJ2-2, with TRBD1 matching 9 bases. This receptor was identified in a female donor with breast cancer. Some clones in this sample may be carry-over from other donors' samples. Sequencing was carried out using axillary lymph node tissue. CDR3 protein: CASSKQGADTGELFF. Here the CDR3 DNA reads TGTGCCAGTAGCAAACAGGGGGCCGACACCGGGGAGCTGTTTTTT.